The 23 T cell receptor beta chains reported below all come from one sample, sequenced in a study of blood T cell repertoires in COVID-19. Profiled with immunoSEQ multiplex PCR; TCRdb holds only in-frame clones, not every one. The sample contains some 190,000 clones, roughly 84% of which appear only once. Sequencing was carried out using PBMCs or T cells enriched from blood (not recorded which). Receptors originate from a woman aged 30 to 39 who had recovered from COVID-19.

This clone appeared a few times. The chain couples TRBV6-5 to TRBJ1-2; D is unclear. V was clipped by 6 bases and J by 2 bases, with 10 bases between them. Germline V gene sequence: CDR1 MNHEY, CDR2 SVGAGI. The CDR3 covers 13 residues. CDR3 sequence reads: CASRLDTNYGYTF. CDR3 coding DNA: TGTGCCAGCAGACTAGACACCAACTATGGCTACACCTTC.

The DNA for the CDR3 is TGTGCCAGCGGGCCGAGGCTAGCGGGGTACAATGAGCAGTTCTTC. Protein sequence: CASGPRLAGYNEQFF. This chain links TRBV9 with TRBJ2-1; 9 positions agree with TRBD2. From germline, CDR1 is SGDLS and CDR2 YYNGEE. Trimming cost V 7 bases and J 4 bases; bases outside gene matches: 9. This CDR3 has 15 residues.

The rearrangement joins TRBV5-6 to TRBJ2-1, with TRBD2 as a possible D gene (5 bases). Trimming took off 1 base at V and 6 bases at J, with 23 bases between the two ends. Germline loops: CDR1 SGHDT, CDR2 YYEEEE. CDR3 length: 18 amino acids. The CDR3 DNA follows: TGTGCCAGCAGCTTGTATGTGGTTGGGAGAGGCCGATCCAATGAGCAGTTCTTC. It translates to CASSLYVVGRGRSNEQFF.

The genes are TRBV28 and TRBJ1-6; D not resolved. CDR3 length: 15 amino acids. Germline V gene data show CDR1 as MDHEN and CDR2 as SYDVKM. Trimming removed 6 bases at V and 4 bases at J, with 13 bases between. In DNA, the CDR3 is TGTGCCAGCAGAACGTCAAGAACTTATAATTCACCCCTCCACTTT. It encodes CASRTSRTYNSPLHF.

V gene TRBV9 combines with J gene TRBJ1-2, with 10 nucleotides matching TRBD1. The CDR3 contains 16 residues. Trimming took 3 bases from V and 4 from J; bases not matched to a gene: 9. Germline V CDR1 and CDR2: SGDLS, YYNGEE. CDR3 residues: CASSDRQGADAYGYTF. In DNA form, the CDR3 reads TGTGCCAGCAGCGACCGACAGGGGGCGGATGCCTATGGCTACACCTTC. Supplemented by reference TRBV9 and TRBJ1-2, the full variable domain reads DSGVTQTPKHLITATGQRVTLRCSPRSGDLSVYWYQQSLDQGLQFLIQYYNGEERAKGNILERFSAQQFPDLHSELNLSSLELGDSALYFCASSDRQGADAYGYTFGSGTRLTVV.

This clone was observed a few times. The chain employs TRBV4-2 and TRBJ2-3; the D gene is possibly TRBD2 (5 bases). This CDR3 comprises 15 residues. Germline-derived CDR1 and CDR2 are LGHNA and YNFKEQ. Trimming stripped 2 bases from V and 6 bases from J, with 15 bases between. DNA for the CDR3: TGTGCCAGCAGCCAAAGAGGAGGCCCCACGGATACGCAGTATTTT. Encoded protein: CASSQRGGPTDTQYF.

This sequence joins TRBV29-1 and TRBJ2-1; D is ambiguous. V shed 3 bases and J shed 7 bases, with 10 bases lying between them. CDR3 length equals 12 residues. Germline CDR1 and CDR2: SQVTM and ANQGSEA. CDR3 in amino acids: CSVDGQSNEQFF. The CDR3 nucleotides are TGCAGCGTTGATGGGCAGTCGAATGAGCAGTTCTTC.

This chain links TRBV7-8 with TRBJ1-1; no definite D call. V was trimmed by 2 bases and J by 1 base, leaving 14 bases between them. CDR3 length: 16 amino acids. CDR1 is SGHVS and CDR2 is FQNEAQ in the germline V gene. The CDR3 region has the DNA TGTGCCAGCAGCTTAAGAGTAAACGGCGGGAACACTGAAGCTTTCTTT. The encoded protein is CASSLRVNGGNTEAFF.

This chain links TRBV9 with TRBJ1-1; D possibly corresponds to TRBD1 (5 bases). The CDR3 totals 15 residues. Trimming stripped 7 bases from V and 0 bases from J, with 16 bases between. Germline V lookup: CDR1 SGDLS, CDR2 YYNGEE. CDR3 bases: TGTGCCAGCCGTGGGGCAAGCTCCTTGAACACTGAAGCTTTCTTT. Its protein is CASRGASSLNTEAFF. Together with reference TRBV9 and TRBJ1-1, the CDR3 gives the full variable domain: DSGVTQTPKHLITATGQRVTLRCSPRSGDLSVYWYQQSLDQGLQFLIQYYNGEERAKGNILERFSAQQFPDLHSELNLSSLELGDSALYFCASRGASSLNTEAFFGQGTRLTVV.

This clone was observed a single time. The V gene is TRBV9, the J gene TRBJ1-3; D might be TRBD1 (6 bases). CDR1 is SGDLS and CDR2 is YYNGEE in the germline V gene. The CDR3 is 14 residues long. Trimming took off 4 bases at V and 0 bases at J, with 8 bases between the two ends. CDR3 DNA sequence: TGTGCCAGCAGCCAGGGGAACTCTGGAAACACCATATATTTT. Translating gives CASSQGNSGNTIYF.

The V call is TRBV18, the J call TRBJ2-2, with 7 bases identical to TRBD1. After removal of 2 bases from V and 3 bases from J, the junction contained 3 bases not matched to a gene. Germline CDR1 and CDR2: KGHSH and LQKENI. The CDR3 is made up of 15 amino acids. The CDR3 here is CASSPWDRYTGELFF. CDR3 nucleotides: TGTGCCAGCTCACCATGGGACAGATACACCGGGGAGCTGTTTTTT.

The chain combines TRBV5-4 with TRBJ2-3; TRBD2 agrees at 12 bases. CDR1 and CDR2 from the germline V gene are SGHNT and YYREEE (reference sequence). The J segment lost 4 bases and the V segment lost 10 bases, leaving 19 bases of the junction unmatched. This CDR3 is 18 amino acids long. CDR3 loop: CAHTNGLAGGLGADTQYF. The CDR3 DNA is TGTGCCCACACTAATGGGCTAGCGGGAGGGCTCGGGGCAGATACGCAGTATTTT.

This rearrangement joins TRBV4-2 to TRBJ1-1, with TRBD1 matching 8 bases. V gave up 1 base and J gave up 1 base; unmatched junction bases: 2. Per germline, CDR1 LGHNA and CDR2 YNFKEQ. The CDR3 runs to 15 residues. CDR3 DNA sequence: TGTGCCAGCAGCCAAGCCGGGACAGGGAACACTGAAGCTTTCTTT. Its translation: CASSQAGTGNTEAFF.

The chain couples TRBV28 to TRBJ1-1, with D maybe TRBD1 (5 bases). Germline CDR1 reads MDHEN; CDR2 reads SYDVKM. This CDR3 is built from 14 residues. V was shortened by 6 bases and J by 7 bases, with 18 bases between the two germline ends. Here the CDR3 reads CASSEGLGGNEAFF. The CDR3 DNA reads as TGTGCCAGCAGCGAGGGACTCGGAGGCAATGAAGCTTTCTTT. Full variable domain (missing parts from reference TRBV28 and TRBJ1-1): DVKVTQSSRYLVKRTGEKVFLECVQDMDHENMFWYRQDPGLGLRLIYFSYDVKMKEKGDIPEGYSVSREKKERFSLILESASTNQTSMYLCASSEGLGGNEAFFGQGTRLTVV.

The rearrangement links TRBV12-3 or TRBV12-4 to TRBJ1-2; D possibly corresponds to TRBD1 (5 bases). V lost 7 bases and J lost 4, with 10 bases in between. The CDR3 has 12 residues. The CDR3 protein is CASTRTPYGYTF. DNA of the CDR3: TGTGCCAGCACCAGGACACCCTATGGCTACACCTTC.

The chain uses TRBV19 and TRBJ2-2, with 10 nucleotides matching TRBD2. The J segment lost 6 bases and the V segment lost 6 bases, leaving 13 bases of the junction unmatched. There are 17 residues in the CDR3. Germline lookup yields CDR1 LNHDA and CDR2 SQIVND (reference sequence). CDR3 region: CASRYRPSGRDAGELFF. CDR3 bases: TGTGCCAGTAGATACCGTCCTAGCGGGAGAGACGCCGGGGAGCTGTTTTTT.

This chain connects TRBV9 to TRBJ1-6, with 7 bases fitting TRBD1. Trimming cost V 0 bases and J 7 bases; bases outside gene matches: 10. The germline CDR1 and CDR2 sequences are SGDLS and YYNGEE. The CDR3 spans 17 residues. CDR3 sequence (DNA): TGTGCCAGCAGCGTAGGAGGGGGCTCTAGCAAGAATTCACCCCTCCACTTT. Protein product: CASSVGGGSSKNSPLHF.

V and J are TRBV27 and TRBJ2-3; 7 bases match TRBD2. Trimming cost V 10 bases and J 2 bases; bases outside gene matches: 9. From germline, CDR1 is MNHEY and CDR2 SMNVEV (reference sequence). The CDR3 covers 14 residues. CDR3 sequence reads: CATRDYTNTDTQYF. DNA of the CDR3: TGTGCCACCAGGGACTACACGAACACAGATACGCAGTATTTT.

V and J are TRBV2 and TRBJ2-3; no clear D gene. CDR1 and CDR2 from the germline V gene are SNHLY and FYNNEI. The CDR3 runs 10 residues. Deletions cut 10 bases from V and 4 bases from J, with 6 bases between. In nucleotides, the CDR3 is TGTGCCAAAATCGCAGATACGCAGTATTTT. Protein: CAKIADTQYF. The variable domain in full, with the rest retrieved from reference TRBV2 and TRBJ2-3, is EPEVTQTPSHQVTQMGQEVILRCVPISNHLYFYWYRQILGQKVEFLVSFYNNEISEKSEIFDDQFSVERPDGSNFTLKIRSTKLEDSAMYFCAKIADTQYFGPGTRLTVL.

The rearrangement uses TRBV11-2 and TRBJ2-1; 8 bases are shared with TRBD2. The length of the CDR3 is 12 residues. Trimming took 4 bases from V and 10 from J; bases not matched to a gene: 3. Germline V lookup: CDR1 SGHAT, CDR2 FQNNGV. The CDR3 region has the DNA TGTGCCAGCAGCTATACGGGGGGGGAGCAGTTCTTC. It encodes CASSYTGGEQFF.

The chain employs TRBV18 and TRBJ1-1; weak D call: TRBD1 (6 bases). V was shortened by 4 bases and J by 4 bases, with 16 bases between the two germline ends. In germline, CDR1 is KGHSH, CDR2 LQKENI. This CDR3 has 15 amino acids. CDR3 sequence: CASSQAGVVGTEAFF. CDR3 DNA sequence: TGTGCCAGCTCACAGGCAGGGGTGGTAGGCACTGAAGCTTTCTTT. Full variable domain (remainder filled in from reference TRBV18 and TRBJ1-1): NAGVMQNPRHLVRRRGQEARLRCSPMKGHSHVYWYRQLPEEGLKFMVYLQKENIIDESGMPKERFSAEFPKEGPSILRIQQVVRGDSAAYFCASSQAGVVGTEAFFGQGTRLTVV.

This clone came up a few times. The V gene is TRBV11-2, the J gene TRBJ1-6; D unclear. CDR1 SGHAT and CDR2 FQNNGV come from the germline V gene. The CDR3 consists of 13 residues. The V end lost 6 bases, the J end lost 5 bases, and 8 bases lay between the germline ends. The CDR3 DNA sequence: TGTGCCAGCAGGCCCAGAAATAATTCACCCCTCCACTTT. This gives the protein CASRPRNNSPLHF.

The chain joins TRBV10-3 to TRBJ1-6, with unresolved D. V lost 2 bases and J lost 9, with 11 bases in between. This CDR3 region has 14 residues. In germline, CDR1 is ENHRY, CDR2 SYGVKD. The CDR3 nucleotides are TGTGCCATCAGTGAGGACCGGGAGGGTTCACCCCTCCACTTT. It translates to CAISEDREGSPLHF.